The next 6 T cell receptor beta chains were all read from a single sample in a study of monozygotic twins with cystic fibrosis. Profiled with immunoSEQ multiplex PCR; TCRdb holds only in-frame clones, not every one. In the table there are over 20,000 clones, roughly 97% of which are singletons. Sequencing used blood. Source of these receptors: a girl aged 10-17 years with cystic fibrosis.

V usage is TRBV4-3 and J usage is TRBJ2-7, with D possibly TRBD2 on 5 matching bases. The CDR3 extends over 14 amino acids. The germline CDR1 and CDR2 sequences are LGHNA and YSLEER. Deletions cut 4 bases from V and 5 bases from J, with 15 bases between. The CDR3 nucleotides read TGCGCCAGCAGCCCGGGGTTTGGGAGCGACGAGCAGTACTTC. Protein sequence: CASSPGFGSDEQYF.

The CDR3: CASSIIGGSNQPQHF. The CDR3 nucleotides read TGTGCCAGTAGTATAATAGGGGGTAGCAATCAGCCCCAGCATTTT. This chain joins TRBV19 and TRBJ1-5; D possibly corresponds to TRBD1 (6 bases). V lost 2 bases, J lost 0 bases, and 8 bases lay in between. This CDR3 spans 15 amino acids. Per the germline V gene, CDR1 is LNHDA and CDR2 is SQIVND (reference sequence).

The rearrangement links TRBV2 to TRBJ2-1, with 9 bases that match TRBD1. The CDR3 has 15 amino acids. The trim removed 4 bases at V and 0 bases at J, leaving 1 base unmatched. Germline V gene data show CDR1 as SNHLY and CDR2 as FYNNEI. This CDR3 reads CASSGGQGSYNEQFF. CDR3 DNA: TGTGCCAGCAGTGGGGGACAGGGCTCCTACAATGAGCAGTTCTTC.

The V call is TRBV4-2, the J call TRBJ1-1, with D tentatively TRBD1 (5 bases). The germline V gene has CDR1 LGHNA and CDR2 YNFKEQ. The CDR3 runs 11 residues. The CDR3 spells CTKDGGTEAFF. The CDR3 nucleotides are TGTACCAAAGACGGGGGGACTGAAGCTTTCTTT.

The CDR3 sequence is CASSDLSGANVLTF. The CDR3 DNA is TGCGCCAGCAGCGACCTATCTGGGGCCAACGTCCTGACTTTC. The V gene is TRBV5-1, the J gene TRBJ2-6; no firm D call. Germline V gene lookup returns CDR1 SGHRS and CDR2 YFSETQ. The CDR3 has 14 residues. V was cut by 4 bases and J by 1 base, with 6 bases left in between.

This chain joins TRBV6-5 and TRBJ2-1; 9 nucleotides agree with TRBD1. The CDR3 totals 15 residues. J gave up 4 bases and V 0 bases, and 1 base lay outside the gene matches. Germline CDR1 and CDR2: MNHEY and SVGAGI. As DNA, the CDR3 is TGTGCCAGCAGTTACTCAGGACAGGGGTACAATGAGCAGTTCTTC. This translates into CASSYSGQGYNEQFF.